A single sample gave rise to the 12 T cell receptor beta chains below, sequenced in a study of patients and donors after allogeneic stem cell transplantation (dated by TCRdb to about 2020). The library was prepared using RT-PCR. Sequenced on a NextSeq 550. The raw public reads went through TCRdb reprocessing: fastp at Q25, MiXCR clone calling, in-frame beta chains kept. Rows are unified per CDR3 protein, each entry keeping the most common DNA and genes. This sample gives approximately 410,000 distinct CDR3 sequences in total; 15% to 20% of them show up just once. Less than 9.5% of the sample is in the top ten clones. Sequenced sample: blood, either unsorted or a sorted T cell fraction (not recorded which). The receptors shown here come from a human donor who was either an allogeneic HSCT recipient or a stem cell or donor lymphocyte infusion donor (not recorded which). It is not recorded whose cells these are; they may come from a transplant donor.

The chain joins TRBV5-6 to TRBJ1-2; no firm D call. The CDR3 spans 13 residues. Germline V gene lookup returns CDR1 SGHDT and CDR2 YYEEEE. V shed 4 bases and J shed 4 bases, with 11 bases lying between them. In DNA, the CDR3 is TGTGCCAGCAGCCCAGACGGCGGCTATGGCTACACCTTC. Amino acid sequence: CASSPDGGYGYTF.

The V gene is TRBV12-3 or TRBV12-4, the J gene TRBJ1-2, with 9 bases that match TRBD1. Trimming took 5 bases from V and 6 from J; bases not matched to a gene: 4. The CDR3 loop spans 13 amino acids. For the CDR3, the DNA is TGTGCCAGCAGTCGGGACAGGGCACATGGCTACACCTTC. Encoded protein: CASSRDRAHGYTF.

This clonotype was counted a few times. The CDR3 protein is CSVDRWAEQFF. The CDR3 nucleotides are TGCAGCGTTGATAGGTGGGCGGAGCAGTTCTTC. The chain is built from TRBV29-1 and TRBJ2-1; D remains unclear. This CDR3 spans 11 amino acids. Per germline, CDR1 SQVTM and CDR2 ANQGSEA. V gave up 3 bases and J gave up 10 bases, with 10 bases separating them.

A remark on this clonotype: This may arise from a read error, as a much more abundant clone is one base away. The rearrangement links TRBV14 to TRBJ2-7; D is perhaps TRBD2 (5 bases). Trimming stripped 3 bases from V and 5 bases from J, with 5 bases between. Germline values: CDR1 SGHDN, CDR2 FVKESK. The CDR3 is made up of 11 amino acids. CDR3 nucleotide sequence: TGTGCCAGCAGCCACGGGGACGAGCAGTACTTC. Its protein product is CASSHGDEQYF.

This clonotype was seen a few times. The rearrangement links TRBV29-1 to TRBJ1-2; unclear D gene. Germline V gene data show CDR1 as SQVTM and CDR2 as ANQGSEA. The V and J ends lost 7 bases and 6 bases respectively, with 3 bases between them. The CDR3 runs to 8 residues. The CDR3 DNA sequence: TGCAGCGGGGATGGCTACACCTTC. Amino acid sequence: CSGDGYTF.

This clonotype was observed a few times. J is TRBJ1-2 and V is TRBV10-3; TRBD1 is a possible D gene (5 bases). Trimming cost V 0 bases and J 4 bases, with 6 bases left between them. The CDR3 has 13 residues. In germline, CDR1 is ENHRY, CDR2 SYGVKD. Here the CDR3 DNA reads TGTGCCATCAGTGAGTCAGGGGTCTATGGCTACACCTTC. Translation gives CAISESGVYGYTF.

The genes are TRBV20-1 and TRBJ1-6; the match to TRBD1 covers 10 bases. The trim removed 6 bases at V and 12 bases at J, leaving 8 bases unmatched. The CDR3 has 13 residues. Germline assignment: CDR1 DFQATT and CDR2 SNEGSKA (reference sequence). CDR3: CSAGGDRGGPLHF. CDR3 bases: TGCAGTGCGGGTGGGGACAGGGGCGGACCCCTCCACTTT.

The table lists this clonotype with a few counts. The chain carries TRBV5-1 and TRBJ1-1; D remains unclear. The CDR3 spans 13 residues. Germline-derived CDR1 and CDR2 are SGHRS and YFSETQ. Deletions cut 2 bases from V and 1 base from J, with 6 bases between. CDR3 region: CASSFEQNTEAFF. Here the CDR3 DNA reads TGCGCCAGCAGCTTTGAGCAGAACACTGAAGCTTTCTTT.

The rearrangement uses TRBV11-1 and TRBJ1-2, with 8 bases aligning to TRBD1. This CDR3 has 15 residues. V was pared by 5 bases and J by 3 bases, with 8 bases of the junction left unmatched. CDR1 and CDR2 from the germline V gene are SGHAT and FQDESV (reference sequence). CDR3 in DNA: TGTGCCAGCAGCCCAGGGACAGGTCTTGACTATGGCTACACCTTC. Translating gives CASSPGTGLDYGYTF. The variable domain in full, completed from reference TRBV11-1 and TRBJ1-2, reads EAEVAQSPRYKITEKSQAVAFWCDPISGHATLYWYRQILGQGPELLVQFQDESVVDDSQLPKDRFSAERLKGVDSTLKIQPAELGDSAMYLCASSPGTGLDYGYTFGSGTRLTVV.

This clonotype appeared a few times. This chain connects TRBV20-1 to TRBJ2-7; D is perhaps TRBD2 (6 bases). In germline, CDR1 is DFQATT, CDR2 SNEGSKA (reference sequence). The V gene lost 0 bases and the J gene lost 7 bases, with 16 bases spanning the gap. The length of the CDR3 is 14 residues. The CDR3 sequence is CSARDPGARGEQYF. CDR3 sequence (DNA): TGCAGTGCTAGAGACCCGGGAGCTCGGGGTGAGCAGTACTTC.

This chain uses TRBV7-9 with TRBJ1-4; D uncertain. The germline V gene encodes CDR1 SEHNR and CDR2 FQNEAQ (reference sequence). There are 15 residues in the CDR3. The ends were cut back, 5 bases at V and 6 bases at J, with 16 bases in the middle. CDR3 sequence (DNA): TGTGCCAGCAGCCCCACCGGCAACACTCATGAAAAACTGTTTTTT. Its protein product is CASSPTGNTHEKLFF.

This clonotype was detected a few times. The J gene is TRBJ2-7, the V gene TRBV4-1; 9 positions match TRBD2. CDR3 length equals 16 residues. The trim removed 1 base at V and 6 bases at J, leaving 10 bases unmatched. Germline V CDR1 and CDR2: MGHRA, YSYEKL. CDR3 sequence reads: CASSQVIRASGIEQYF. In DNA, the CDR3 is TGCGCCAGCAGCCAAGTTATTCGGGCTAGCGGGATCGAGCAGTACTTC.